Described below is a single T cell receptor beta chain sequence and its context. The length of the CDR3 is 16 residues. The V end lost 0 bases, the J end lost 1 base, and 9 bases lay between the germline ends. The germline V gene encodes CDR1 SGHAT and CDR2 FQNNGV. Two negative PCRs, clearance, or symptom resolution characterized the recovered Cohort 3 donors. These data originate in a study of blood T cell repertoires in COVID-19. Across the whole study: There were acute and convalescent COVID-19 samples, and they came from the United States, Italy and Spain. T cells, B-cell-depleted T cells, or PBMCs provided the cDNA or gDNA that served as material.

As processed by the authors: Scientists estimated how many nucleated cells there were by amplifying reference gene primers. Data came from immunoSEQ multiplex PCR; TCRdb stores just in-frame clones and leaves some out. V and J calls plus clone size are reproduced from that table; the DNA served to infer D and trimming. The sample includes hundreds of thousands of clones, around 89% seen only once; the top ten take about 3%. The sample taken for sequencing was PBMCs or T cells enriched from blood (not recorded which). V and J are TRBV11-2 and TRBJ2-2, with a possible D match to TRBD1 (6 bases). This clonotype was obtained from a woman between 50 and 59 years old who had recovered from COVID-19. CDR3 amino acids: CASSLEQGRNTGELFF. In DNA form, the CDR3 reads TGTGCCAGCAGCTTAGAACAGGGCAGGAACACCGGGGAGCTGTTTTTT.